The present TCR beta chain was sequenced within a study of T cell responses to AZD1222 COVID-19 vaccine. Background on the study: Second doses that came at about 4 or about 12 weeks were put together. Whole-study results and caveats: Clonal diversity was possibly underestimated, and white British individuals and females predominated among donors. Reportedly, close to half of spike-specific TCRs are directed against unmutated variant regions. Repertoires in all cases were sampled only once the peak T cell response had passed.

Concerning this clone: The antigen is not known.

Germline values: CDR1 SNHLY, CDR2 FYNNEI. This CDR3 is 15 amino acids long. Trimming pared 6 bases from V and 0 bases from J, leaving 13 bases between. Measured with immunoSEQ multiplex PCR; TCRdb has only the in-frame clones, and not every one. The data contain about 170,000 clones, 80% to 90% of them singletons. This material consisted of peripheral blood, taken on day 0 of AZD1222 vaccination. The chain links TRBV2 to TRBJ2-3; the D gene is possibly TRBD1 (6 bases). This TCR was recovered from an adult in good health. The CDR3 here is CASRIDRTSTDTQYF. The CDR3 DNA reads as TGTGCCAGCAGGATTGACAGGACTAGCACAGATACGCAGTATTTT.